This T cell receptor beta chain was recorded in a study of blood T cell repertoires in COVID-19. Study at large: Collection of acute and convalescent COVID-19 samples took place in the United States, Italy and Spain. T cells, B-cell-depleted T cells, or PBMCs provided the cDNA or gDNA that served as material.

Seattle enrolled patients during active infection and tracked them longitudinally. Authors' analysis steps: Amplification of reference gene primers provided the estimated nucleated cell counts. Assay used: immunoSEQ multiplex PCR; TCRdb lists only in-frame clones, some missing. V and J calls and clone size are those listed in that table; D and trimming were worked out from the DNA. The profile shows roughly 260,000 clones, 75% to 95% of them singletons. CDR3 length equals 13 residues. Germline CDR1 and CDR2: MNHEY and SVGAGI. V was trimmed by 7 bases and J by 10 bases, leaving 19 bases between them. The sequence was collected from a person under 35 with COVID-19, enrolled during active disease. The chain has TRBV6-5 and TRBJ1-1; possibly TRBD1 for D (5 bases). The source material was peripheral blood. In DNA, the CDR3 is TGTGCCAGCACGGGGGGACCCACCCTGGGAGCTTTCTTT. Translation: CASTGGPTLGAFF.